This T cell receptor beta chain originates from a study of shared clonotypes between healthy human individuals. Overall study findings and caveats: Memory subsets generally showed smaller estimated richness than naive subsets did. Non-shared clonotypes were found to have lower generation probabilities than the clonotypes that were shared by all four of the sorted-subset donors.

This CDR3 has 15 amino acids. V lost 1 base and J lost 1; bases outside the gene matches: 2. Germline loops: CDR1 SGHTA, CDR2 FQGNSA. In regard to this clone: Its antigen is still unknown.

An even split of each subset's genomic DNA across several immunoSEQ plates was performed. The data were produced by immunoSEQ multiplex PCR, yet TCRdb's version contains in-frame clones alone and is incomplete. The sample holds roughly 2.2 million clones, around 90% seen once. The specimen sequenced was naive CD4+ T cells from PBMCs. This sample's subset: CD45RA+ positively selected. This TCR was sampled from a man younger than 30 in good health. Some clones in this sample may be carry-over from other donors' samples. The chain carries TRBV7-2 and TRBJ2-7; 9 bases map to TRBD1. For the CDR3, the DNA is TGTGCCAGCAGCTTAGTGGGGACAGGGTCCTACGAGCAGTACTTC. This gives the protein CASSLVGTGSYEQYF.